This TCR beta chain stems from a study of shared clonotypes between healthy human individuals. TCRdb keeps only in-frame clones here, not all; method: immunoSEQ multiplex PCR. Among 600,000 or so clones, more than 95% were seen once, and the ten largest hold 0.3% to 0.35%. CD45RO-negative CD8 cells positively selected for CCR7 made up the naive population, which excluded terminally differentiated effector memory CD45RA+ cells. CDR1 MDHEN and CDR2 SYDVKM come from the germline V gene. Losses at the gene ends were 3 bases for V and 5 bases for J; bases not matched to a gene: 3. The CDR3 runs 13 residues.

The genes are TRBV28 and TRBJ1-1, with TRBD1 matching over 7 bases. The sequenced sample was naive CD8+ T cells sorted from blood. The sequence derives from a young man in good health. Here the CDR3 DNA reads TGTGCCAGCAGTTTCAGGGGGGCGACTGAAGCTTTCTTT. Translation gives CASSFRGATEAFF.